The T cell receptor beta chain under discussion was sequenced for a study of metastatic and nonmetastatic thyroid tumors (TCRdb year 2020). Broadly, across the study: Repertoires from peripheral blood and from tumor or nodule tissue samples of malignant and benign thyroid patients were compared. Findings and caveats that apply to the study as a whole: In both blood and tumor samples, TCR beta diversity was reported to be significantly higher in malignant tumors than in benign nodules.

No treatment had been received by any patient before thyroid surgery. Patient clinical samples collected from the early 2010s to the late 2010s were retrospectively analysed using T-cell receptor beta sequencing. Receptor amplification or capture employed PCR. Sequencing instrument: Illumina HiSeq 4000. High-throughput sequencing was used to profile the TCR beta-chain CDR3 region of each patient. The published analysis was carried out like this. The researchers built a classifier to tell apart papillary thyroid cancer patients with distant metastasis, based on CDR3 differences among clinicopathological groups. The Shannon index was used to measure repertoire diversity, and the Morisita-Horn index was used to measure how similar tumor and blood repertoires were. The public reads were run again by TCRdb, first through fastp at Q25 and then through MiXCR, and only productive beta chains were kept. The V and J calls shown here were made by TCRdb, not taken from the authors' results. The sample table shows tens of thousands of clones, and around an eighth are seen once. The ten largest clones take up roughly 24% of the sample.

By how much of the sample it makes up, this clone is medium-sized (0.01 to 0.1%). The antigen it binds to is not known. The sample holds no much larger clone one base away, and base qualities are not on file. CDR1 MDHEN and CDR2 SYDVKM were looked up in the germline V gene. V trim: 5 bases; J trim: 5 bases; unmatched bases: 11. Taken from cysteine to phenylalanine, the CDR3 has 15 residues. Only the CDR3 region is kept as DNA, spanning 45 bases read in frame from base 1. The TCR was taken from a female donor with papillary thyroid cancer or a benign thyroid nodule (not recorded which). Some clones in this sample may be carry-over from other donors' samples. The rearrangement combines TRBV28 with TRBJ2-7; TRBD2 lines up with 8 middle nucleotides. Input material: blood. The DNA sequence is as follows: TGTGCCAGCAGTCCCGTTCAAGGACTAGCACACGAGCAGTACTTC. This codes for CASSPVQGLAHEQYF. With the portions outside the CDR3 filled from the reference TRBV28 and TRBJ2-7 genes, the complete variable region becomes DVKVTQSSRYLVKRTGEKVFLECVQDMDHENMFWYRQDPGLGLRLIYFSYDVKMKEKGDIPEGYSVSREKKERFSLILESASTNQTSMYLCASSPVQGLAHEQYFGPGTRLTVT.